The rows below give T cell receptor beta chains drawn from one sample of a study of cytomegalovirus exposure and HLA in healthy donors. TCRdb keeps only in-frame clones here, not all; method: immunoSEQ multiplex PCR. Seen in this sample are 130,000 or so clones; the ten most common clones hold approximately 1.5%. The source material was PBMCs. All receptors derive from a woman between 40 and 50 years old in good health and CMV-seronegative. Each CDR3 is given with its conserved first and last residue. The D gene is left open where the match is weak. Part of the rows lack a size; the others show once, few, many or a class for expanded clones.

D	size	V	J	length	DNA	CDR3
TRBD1	.	TRBV5-1	TRBJ2-3	16	TGCGCCAGCAGCTGGCTCGGACAGGGGGGGACAGATACGCAGTATTTT	CASSWLGQGGTDTQYF
.	.	TRBV6-1	TRBJ2-1	15	TGTGCCAGCAGCGACCCCGGGGGGCCTAATAATGAGCAGTTCTTC	CASSDPGGPNNEQFF
.	.	TRBV28	TRBJ1-2	14	TGTGCCAGCAGTTTATCTACAGCGGGCTATGGCTACACCTTC	CASSLSTAGYGYTF
TRBD1	.	TRBV28	TRBJ2-7	15	TGTGCCAGCACCCAAGGGGGACAGGGGGTCTACGAGCAGTACTTC	CASTQGGQGVYEQYF
TRBD2	.	TRBV18	TRBJ2-3	16	TGTGCCAGCTCCTCGACTAGCGGGAGCCAAGGGGATACGCAGTATTTT	CASSSTSGSQGDTQYF
TRBD1	.	TRBV28	TRBJ1-6	15	TGTGCCAGCAATTCTGGACAGGGGGCAGTTTCACCCCTCCACTTT	CASNSGQGAVSPLHF
TRBD1	.	TRBV9	TRBJ2-7	15	TGTGCCAGCAGCGGCCGGGACAGGGGGTCATACGAGCAGTACTTC	CASSGRDRGSYEQYF
.	.	TRBV21-1	TRBJ2-7	13	TGTGCCAGCAGATCTTATCCCCTCTACGAGCAGTACTTC	CASRSYPLYEQYF
TRBD1	.	TRBV7-2	TRBJ2-2	13	TGTGCCAGCAGGTTGGACAGGGAAGGGGAGCTGTTTTTT	CASRLDREGELFF
.	.	TRBV20-1	TRBJ2-1	10	TGCAGTGCTAGAACAGATGAGCAGTTCTTC	CSARTDEQFF
TRBD1	.	TRBV28	TRBJ1-1	14	TGTGCCAGCCGTATACAGGGGGCGAACACTGAAGCTTTCTTT	CASRIQGANTEAFF
.	.	TRBV7-8	TRBJ1-1	14	TGTGCCAGCAGCTTAGGCACCTCGGGAACTGAAGCTTTCTTT	CASSLGTSGTEAFF
TRBD2	.	TRBV27	TRBJ2-1	18	TGTGCCAGCAGTTTAACGCCTAGCGGGGGGTACACGTACAATGAGCAGTTCTTC	CASSLTPSGGYTYNEQFF
TRBD1	.	TRBV4-2	TRBJ2-3	16	TGTGCCAGCAGCCAACCCCAGGACAGGGGGAAAGATACGCAGTATTTT	CASSQPQDRGKDTQYF
.	medium-sized	TRBV21-1	TRBJ1-6	15	TGTGCCAGCAGCAAAGAAAACAGGGCCGATTCACCCCTCCACTTT	CASSKENRADSPLHF
TRBD2	.	TRBV9	TRBJ2-2	16	TGTGCCAGCAGCCCACGGACTAGCACAGACACCGGGGAGCTGTTTTTT	CASSPRTSTDTGELFF
TRBD1	.	TRBV19	TRBJ1-5	14	TGTGCCAGTAGTATGGGACAGGGAGGACAGCCCCAGCATTTT	CASSMGQGGQPQHF
TRBD1	.	TRBV20-1	TRBJ1-1	11	TGCAGAGTCACAGGGGGCACTGAAGCTTTCTTT	CRVTGGTEAFF
TRBD1	.	TRBV11-3	TRBJ1-1	16	TGTGCCAGCAGCTCACGGGCCGGGACAGGGAACACTGAAGCTTTCTTT	CASSSRAGTGNTEAFF
.	.	TRBV6-6	TRBJ1-5	13	TGTGCCAGCAGTTACGACAGTAATCAGCCCCAGCATTTT	CASSYDSNQPQHF
.	.	TRBV4-2	TRBJ1-1	15	TGTGCCAGCAGCCAACTACCCTTGGACACCGGCCAAGCTTTCTTT	CASSQLPLDTGQAFF
TRBD1	.	TRBV10-3	TRBJ2-2	15	TGTGCCATCAGTGAGCTGGGACAGGGGGCCGGGGAGCTGTTTTTT	CAISELGQGAGELFF
.	.	TRBV2	TRBJ1-5	14	TGTGCCAGCACGGTAAGAAGCACGAATCAGCCCCAGCATTTT	CASTVRSTNQPQHF
.	.	TRBV18	TRBJ1-1	15	TGTGCCAGCTCACACCTCCGGGACAAGAACACTGAAGCTTTCTTT	CASSHLRDKNTEAFF
.	.	TRBV2	TRBJ2-3	15	TGTGCCAGCAGTGGGCAGGGGACCTACACAGATACGCAGTATTTT	CASSGQGTYTDTQYF
.	.	TRBV11-2	TRBJ1-2	14	TGTGCCAGCAGCTTATCTGGGGCCCTCCGTGGCTACACCTTC	CASSLSGALRGYTF
.	.	TRBV7-2	TRBJ1-2	15	TGTGCCAGCAGCTTAGAAGTTGGGGGGGCCTATGGCTACACCTTC	CASSLEVGGAYGYTF
TRBD1	.	TRBV5-8	TRBJ1-5	15	TGTGCCAGCAGCTTCGCGACAGGGGGGGATCAGCCCCAGCATTTT	CASSFATGGDQPQHF
.	.	TRBV5-4	TRBJ2-3	15	TGTGCCAGCAGCTTCGGCGGGACTAGCACAGATACGCAGTATTTT	CASSFGGTSTDTQYF
.	.	TRBV14	TRBJ1-1	14	TGTGCCAGCAGCCAAGTTCGAGGGTACACTGAAGCTTTCTTT	CASSQVRGYTEAFF
TRBD1	.	TRBV6-5	TRBJ1-5	14	TGTGCTACACGTTCCGGGACAGGATCAGGGCCCCAGCATTTT	CATRSGTGSGPQHF
.	.	TRBV2	TRBJ1-3	14	TGTGCCAGCAGTGGGGAGGTATCTGGAAACACCATATATTTT	CASSGEVSGNTIYF
.	.	TRBV25-1	TRBJ2-6	13	TGTGCCAGCAGTTTCTTAGGGGCCAACGTCCTGACTTTC	CASSFLGANVLTF
.	.	TRBV28	TRBJ1-3	16	TGTGCCAGCAGTTTTGCTTCGGGTCCCACTGGAAACACCATATATTTT	CASSFASGPTGNTIYF
TRBD2	.	TRBV5-1	TRBJ2-5	18	TGCGCCAGCAGCGTCGGACTAGCGGGGGGCCCGCCCCAAGAGACCCAGTACTTC	CASSVGLAGGPPQETQYF
.	.	TRBV7-2	TRBJ1-5	15	TGTGCCAGCAGCCGCGGGGGGGGGCTCAATCAGCCCCAGCATTTT	CASSRGGGLNQPQHF
TRBD2	.	TRBV7-2	TRBJ2-1	15	TGTGCCAGCAGCTTAGGTGGGACTAGCGGGGGGGAGCAGTTCTTC	CASSLGGTSGGEQFF
TRBD1	.	TRBV7-2	TRBJ1-5	13	TGTGCCAGCAGCTACAGGGGTTTTCAGCCCCAGCATTTT	CASSYRGFQPQHF
TRBD1	.	TRBV19	TRBJ1-4	14	TGTGCCAGTAGTACAGGGGGGAGAAATGAAAAACTGTTTTTT	CASSTGGRNEKLFF
.	.	TRBV7-2	TRBJ1-1	15	TGTGCCAGCAGCTCTTTTGGGGGGGCGGACACTGAAGCTTTCTTT	CASSSFGGADTEAFF
.	.	TRBV6-1	TRBJ2-7	13	TGTGCCAGCAGTCTCGACAGTGTATACGAGCAGTACTTC	CASSLDSVYEQYF
TRBD1	.	TRBV27	TRBJ2-7	15	TGTGCCAGCAGTTTAATCGCAGGGGGCGTCGACGAGCAGTACTTC	CASSLIAGGVDEQYF
TRBD1	.	TRBV9	TRBJ2-4	14	TGTGCCAGCAGCCCCCGGACAGGGGAAAACATTCAGTACTTC	CASSPRTGENIQYF
TRBD2	.	TRBV5-4	TRBJ2-5	16	TGTGCCAGCAGCCTCAGATCTAGCGGGAAACAAGAGACCCAGTACTTC	CASSLRSSGKQETQYF
.	.	TRBV15	TRBJ2-3	14	TGTGCCACCGAGACAGGCCCTAGCACAGATACGCAGTATTTT	CATETGPSTDTQYF
TRBD2	.	TRBV4-3	TRBJ2-3	16	TGCGCCAGCAGCCAAGATCAGGGACTAGCAGCAGATACGCAGTATTTT	CASSQDQGLAADTQYF
TRBD1	.	TRBV10-3	TRBJ1-2	14	TGTGCCATCAGGGCGGACAGGGCGGGCTATGGCTACACCTTC	CAIRADRAGYGYTF
.	.	TRBV7-2	TRBJ1-5	15	TGTGCCAGCAGCTTCACGGTCGGTGGCAATCAGCCCCAGCATTTT	CASSFTVGGNQPQHF
TRBD1	.	TRBV4-3	TRBJ1-2	14	TGCGCCAGCAGCCTAGAACAGGGGAACTATGGCTACACCTTC	CASSLEQGNYGYTF
.	.	TRBV28	TRBJ1-1	15	TGTGCCAGCAGTTCCATAGACAGGCTGAACACTGAAGCTTTCTTT	CASSSIDRLNTEAFF
TRBD1	.	TRBV18	TRBJ1-2	15	TGTGCCAGCTCGCCGGGACAGGGAGTTAACTATGGCTACACCTTC	CASSPGQGVNYGYTF